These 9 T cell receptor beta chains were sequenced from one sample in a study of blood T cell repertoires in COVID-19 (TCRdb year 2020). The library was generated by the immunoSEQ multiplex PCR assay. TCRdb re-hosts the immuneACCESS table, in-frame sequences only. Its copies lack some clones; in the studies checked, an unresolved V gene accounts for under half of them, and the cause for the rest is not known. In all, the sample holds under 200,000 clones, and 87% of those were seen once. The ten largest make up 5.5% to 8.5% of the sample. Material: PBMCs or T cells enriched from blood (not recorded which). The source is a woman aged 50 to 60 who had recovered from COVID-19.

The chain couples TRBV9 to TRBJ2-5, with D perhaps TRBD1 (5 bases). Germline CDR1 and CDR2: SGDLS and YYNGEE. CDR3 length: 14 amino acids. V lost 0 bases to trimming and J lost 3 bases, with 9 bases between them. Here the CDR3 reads CASSVEGREETQYF. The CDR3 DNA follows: TGTGCCAGCAGCGTAGAGGGCAGGGAAGAGACCCAGTACTTC.

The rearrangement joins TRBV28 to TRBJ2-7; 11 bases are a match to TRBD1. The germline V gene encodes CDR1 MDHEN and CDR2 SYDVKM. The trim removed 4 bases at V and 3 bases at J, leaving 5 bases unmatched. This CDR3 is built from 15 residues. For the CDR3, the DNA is TGTGCCAGCAGTTCGCCCGGGACAGGGGGCTACGAGCAGTACTTC. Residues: CASSSPGTGGYEQYF.

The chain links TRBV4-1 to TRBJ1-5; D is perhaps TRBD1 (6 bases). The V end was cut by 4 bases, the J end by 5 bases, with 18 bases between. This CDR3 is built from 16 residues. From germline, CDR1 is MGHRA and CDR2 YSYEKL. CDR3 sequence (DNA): TGCGCCAGCAGCCGCGGGGGCCAGGGGTCGTATCAGCCCCAGCATTTT. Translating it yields CASSRGGQGSYQPQHF.

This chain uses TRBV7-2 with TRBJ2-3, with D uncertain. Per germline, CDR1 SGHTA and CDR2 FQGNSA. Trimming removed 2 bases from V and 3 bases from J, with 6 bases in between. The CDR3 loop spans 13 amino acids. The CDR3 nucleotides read TGTGCCAGCAGCTTAATCCCGACAGATACGCAGTATTTT. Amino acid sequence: CASSLIPTDTQYF. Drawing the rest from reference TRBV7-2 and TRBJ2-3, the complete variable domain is GAGVSQSPSNKVTEKGKDVELRCDPISGHTALYWYRQSLGQGLEFLIYFQGNSAPDKSGLPSDRFSAERTGGSVSTLTIQRTQQEDSAVYLCASSLIPTDTQYFGPGTRLTVL.

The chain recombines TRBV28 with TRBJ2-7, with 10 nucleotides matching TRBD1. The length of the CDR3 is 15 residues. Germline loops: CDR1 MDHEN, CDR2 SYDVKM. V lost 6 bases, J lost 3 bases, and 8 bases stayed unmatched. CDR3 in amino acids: CASSRIGTGDYEQYF. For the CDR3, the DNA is TGTGCCAGCAGCCGGATCGGGACAGGGGACTACGAGCAGTACTTC.

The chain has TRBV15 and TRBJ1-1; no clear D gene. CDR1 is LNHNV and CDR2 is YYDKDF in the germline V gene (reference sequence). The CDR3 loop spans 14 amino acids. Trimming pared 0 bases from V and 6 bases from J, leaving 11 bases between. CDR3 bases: TGTGCCACCAGCAGAGATCTCGGTGCGGCTGAAGCTTTCTTT. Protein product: CATSRDLGAAEAFF.

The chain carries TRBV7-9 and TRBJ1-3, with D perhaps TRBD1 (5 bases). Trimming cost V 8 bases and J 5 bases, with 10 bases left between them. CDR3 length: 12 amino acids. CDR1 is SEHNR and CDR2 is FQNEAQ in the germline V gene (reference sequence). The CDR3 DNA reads TGTGCCAGCGGGCAGGGTCGAAACACCATATATTTT. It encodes CASGQGRNTIYF.

This CDR3 reads CASSWGGISVSNQPQHF. The CDR3 bases are TGTGCCAGCAGTTGGGGGGGGATCAGTGTTAGCAATCAGCCCCAGCATTTT. The rearrangement uses TRBV28 and TRBJ1-5, with a tentative D call TRBD1 (5 bases). Between the trimmed V and J ends, which lost 4 bases and 0 bases, there was a span of 16 bases. The CDR3 is 17 amino acids. Per the germline V gene, CDR1 is MDHEN and CDR2 is SYDVKM.

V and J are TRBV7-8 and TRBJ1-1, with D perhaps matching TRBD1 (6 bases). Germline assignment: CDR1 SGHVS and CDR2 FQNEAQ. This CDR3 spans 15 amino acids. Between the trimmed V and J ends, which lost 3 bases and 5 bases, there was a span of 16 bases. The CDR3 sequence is CASSFPGRGTTEAFF. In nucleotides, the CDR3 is TGTGCCAGCAGCTTTCCCGGCAGGGGCACGACTGAAGCTTTCTTT.